The 10 T cell receptor beta chains in this list originate from one sample, sequenced in a study of blood T cell repertoires in COVID-19. Clones were sequenced by immunoSEQ multiplex PCR, and TCRdb holds only the in-frame ones, with some missing. The table has about 140,000 clones, approximately 88% seen once; the top ten hold roughly 4.9%. Sequenced material: peripheral blood. Source of these receptors: a human donor in a cohort sampled during active COVID-19.

This clone was seen a single time. V and J are TRBV7-8 and TRBJ2-2, with a tentative D call TRBD1 (6 bases). Germline V gene lookup returns CDR1 SGHVS and CDR2 FQNEAQ. Trimming removed 5 bases at V and 5 bases at J, with 9 bases between. This CDR3 spans 13 amino acids. The CDR3 sequence: CASSLGATGELFF. CDR3 nucleotide sequence: TGTGCCAGCAGCCTGGGGGCAACCGGGGAGCTGTTTTTT.

This clone was recorded only once. The chain has TRBV21-1 and TRBJ2-1; the table's D call, TRBD2, was not checked against the DNA. TRBV21-1 is recorded as a pseudogene. The CDR3 loop spans 15 amino acids. CDR3 coding DNA: TGTGCCAGCAGCAAAGAACGGGGTTCCTACAATGAGCAGTTCTTC. Encoded protein: CASSKERGSYNEQFF.

This rearrangement joins TRBV19 to TRBJ2-1, with D possibly matching TRBD1 (5 bases). The CDR3 extends over 14 amino acids. V was cut by 3 bases and J by 1 base, with 7 bases left in between. Per the germline V gene, CDR1 is LNHDA and CDR2 is SQIVND (reference sequence). The CDR3 protein is CASSIPGSYNEQFF. CDR3 nucleotide sequence: TGTGCCAGTAGTATCCCAGGGTCCTACAATGAGCAGTTCTTC.

This rearrangement joins TRBV6-1 to TRBJ1-5, with TRBD1 matching over 8 bases. The CDR3 is 15 amino acids. The germline gives CDR1 MNHNS, CDR2 SASEGT. V was clipped by 0 bases and J by 9 bases; unmatched bases: 7. CDR3 in amino acids: CASSEAGQAGWPQHF. The DNA of the CDR3 is TGTGCCAGCAGTGAAGCGGGACAGGCCGGTTGGCCCCAGCATTTT.

This sequence joins TRBV15 and TRBJ1-2; 7 bases agree with TRBD1. The CDR3 is 15 residues long. Unmatched junction bases numbered 10, after V lost 3 bases and J lost 6 bases. Germline CDR1 is LNHNV and CDR2 is YYDKDF (reference sequence). The CDR3 is CATSSPPPTGNGYTF. The CDR3 DNA sequence: TGTGCCACCAGCAGTCCCCCCCCGACAGGGAATGGCTACACCTTC.

The gene calls are TRBV6-5 and TRBJ2-7; possible D gene TRBD1, 5 bases. Trimming took off 6 bases at V and 6 bases at J, with 12 bases between the two ends. CDR3 size: 12 residues. Germline V gives CDR1 MNHEY, CDR2 SVGAGI. As DNA, the CDR3 is TGTGCCAGCAGCCGTTACCAGGGCGAGCAGTACTTC. This sequence encodes CASSRYQGEQYF.

V gene TRBV6-5 combines with J gene TRBJ2-1, with D possibly being TRBD2 (5 bases). V was clipped by 0 bases and J by 7 bases, with 13 bases between them. The germline gives CDR1 MNHEY, CDR2 SVGAGI. The CDR3 spans 15 residues. For the CDR3, the DNA is TGTGCCAGCAGTTACTCGAGGGTTCTGTGGAATGAGCAGTTCTTC. It encodes CASSYSRVLWNEQFF.

The gene calls are TRBV29-1 and TRBJ2-5; the D gene is possibly TRBD1 (5 bases). From germline, CDR1 is SQVTM and CDR2 ANQGSEA. V was shortened by 2 bases and J by 5 bases, with 15 bases between the two germline ends. This CDR3 spans 14 amino acids. CDR3 region: CSVEYVGRHETQYF. In nucleotides, the CDR3 is TGCAGCGTTGAATACGTGGGGCGCCACGAGACCCAGTACTTC.

This chain links TRBV19 with TRBJ1-2; 9 bases line up with TRBD1. Germline-derived CDR1 and CDR2 are LNHDA and SQIVND (reference sequence). With V trimmed by 6 bases and J by 1 base, 9 bases remained unmatched. This CDR3 spans 16 amino acids. CDR3 nucleotide sequence: TGTGCCAGTAGCCTTACCCCGGGACAGGGTAACTATGGCTACACCTTC. It yields the protein CASSLTPGQGNYGYTF.

This chain links TRBV15 with TRBJ1-4; D is possibly TRBD1 (5 bases). V was trimmed by 0 bases and J by 3 bases, leaving 11 bases between them. Germline lookup yields CDR1 LNHNV and CDR2 YYDKDF (reference sequence). This CDR3 comprises 16 residues. CDR3 in DNA: TGTGCCACCAGCAGAGATTCTAAGGGGTCTAATGAAAAACTGTTTTTT. As protein: CATSRDSKGSNEKLFF.